This record looks at one T cell receptor (beta chain) sequence and its context. The record originates from a study of blood T cell repertoires in COVID-19. Study-level information: Italy, Spain and the United States were the sources of the convalescent and acute COVID-19 samples. Sources were T cells, B-cell-depleted T cells, or PBMCs; the material itself was cDNA or gDNA.

Original methodology: Reference gene primers were amplified, and this amplification served to estimate nucleated cell counts. Clones were sequenced by immunoSEQ multiplex PCR, and TCRdb holds only the in-frame ones, with some missing. V and J calls and clone size are those listed in that table; D and trimming were worked out from the DNA. The sample includes some 40,000 clones, around 90% of them seen just once. CDR1 and CDR2 (germline): SGDLS, YYNGEE. There are 14 residues in the CDR3. V was pared by 4 bases and J by 4 bases, with 14 bases between. The sequenced sample was peripheral blood. This TCR was sampled from a human donor in a cohort sampled during active COVID-19. The chain recombines TRBV9 with TRBJ1-1, with D perhaps matching TRBD1 (5 bases). The CDR3 DNA is TGTGCCAGCAGCCCCCGCAGGGTCGGCACTGAAGCTTTCTTT. Protein product: CASSPRRVGTEAFF.